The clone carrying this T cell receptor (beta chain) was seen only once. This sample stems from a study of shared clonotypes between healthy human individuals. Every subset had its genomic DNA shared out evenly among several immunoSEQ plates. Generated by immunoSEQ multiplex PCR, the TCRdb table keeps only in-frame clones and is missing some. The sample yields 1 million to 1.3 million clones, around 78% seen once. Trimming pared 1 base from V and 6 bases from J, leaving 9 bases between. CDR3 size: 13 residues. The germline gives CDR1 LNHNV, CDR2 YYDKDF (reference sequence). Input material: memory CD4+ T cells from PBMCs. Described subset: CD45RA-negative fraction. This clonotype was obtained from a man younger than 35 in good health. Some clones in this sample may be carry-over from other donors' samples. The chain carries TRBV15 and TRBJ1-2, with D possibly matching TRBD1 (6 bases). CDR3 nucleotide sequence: TGTGCCACCAGCAGAGCGTCAGGGGATGGCTACACCTTC. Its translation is CATSRASGDGYTF.